Listed here are 27 T cell receptor beta chains from one sample, sequenced in a study of shared clonotypes between healthy human individuals. The table came from immunoSEQ multiplex PCR; TCRdb's copy has only in-frame clones and leaves some out. Among nearly 2 million clones listed, about 94% were seen once. Cells designated naive CD8 were CD45RO-negative and were positively selected for CCR7, with terminally differentiated effector memory CD45RA+ cells excluded. Specimen: naive CD8+ T cells sorted from blood. The receptors were gathered from a young man in good health.

This chain joins TRBV6-5 and TRBJ1-4; D gene uncertain. Germline values: CDR1 MNHEY, CDR2 SVGAGI. V lost 2 bases to trimming and J lost 0 bases, with 10 bases between them. This CDR3 region has 16 residues. The CDR3 sequence is CASSYGPPATNEKLFF. The DNA of the CDR3 is TGTGCCAGCAGTTACGGGCCACCCGCAACTAATGAAAAACTGTTTTTT.

This sequence joins TRBV5-4 and TRBJ2-2; D is unresolved. V lost 4 bases and J lost 1, with 5 bases in between. The CDR3 loop spans 13 amino acids. CDR1 and CDR2 (germline): SGHNT, YYREEE (reference sequence). The CDR3 here is CASSDLNTGELFF. CDR3 DNA sequence: TGTGCCAGCAGCGACTTGAACACCGGGGAGCTGTTTTTT. The complete variable domain, with remaining parts taken from reference TRBV5-4 and TRBJ2-2, reads ETGVTQSPTHLIKTRGQQVTLRCSSQSGHNTVSWYQQALGQGPQFIFQYYREEENGRGNFPPRFSGLQFPNYSSELNVNALELDDSALYLCASSDLNTGELFFGEGSRLTVL.

The V call is TRBV6-1, the J call TRBJ1-5; D might be TRBD1 (6 bases). The CDR3 has 16 residues. CDR1 and CDR2 (germline): MNHNS, SASEGT. The V gene lost 2 bases and the J gene lost 3 bases, with 14 bases spanning the gap. The CDR3 DNA reads TGTGCCAGCAGTGAATTGAGGACAGAACACAATCAGCCCCAGCATTTT. This codes for CASSELRTEHNQPQHF.

J is TRBJ2-2 and V is TRBV27; 8 nucleotides line up with TRBD2. There are 15 residues in the CDR3. V trimming: 6 bases; J trimming: 5 bases; junction bases outside the gene matches: 8. Germline CDR1 MNHEY, CDR2 SMNVEV (reference sequence). In DNA form, the CDR3 reads TGTGCCAGCAGACCCGAGCCGGGAGGGACCGGGGAGCTGTTTTTT. Encoded protein: CASRPEPGGTGELFF.

The chain is built from TRBV27 and TRBJ1-2; 8 positions agree with TRBD1. This CDR3 comprises 15 residues. Germline V CDR1 and CDR2: MNHEY, SMNVEV (reference sequence). The J segment lost 7 bases and the V segment lost 0 bases, leaving 7 bases of the junction unmatched. The CDR3 protein is CASSLSPKDRVGYTF. DNA of the CDR3: TGTGCCAGCAGTTTATCGCCTAAGGACAGGGTTGGCTACACCTTC.

V and J are TRBV15 and TRBJ1-1; D remains unclear. Per the germline V gene, CDR1 is LNHNV and CDR2 is YYDKDF (reference sequence). CDR3 length equals 14 residues. V lost 1 base, J lost 4 bases, and 10 bases lay in between. In DNA, the CDR3 is TGTGCCACCAGCAGAGGGCCCTCGGGCACTGAAGCTTTCTTT. Protein: CATSRGPSGTEAFF.

The rearrangement uses TRBV19 and TRBJ2-7, with 9 bases identical to TRBD1. The germline V gene encodes CDR1 LNHDA and CDR2 SQIVND (reference sequence). Germline trimming cut 5 bases from V and 2 bases from J; bases unmatched to any gene: 4. The length of the CDR3 is 14 residues. For the CDR3, the DNA is TGTGCCAGTAGTGACCGGACAGGGGCCTACGAGCAGTACTTC. Protein product: CASSDRTGAYEQYF.

The chain uses TRBV28 and TRBJ1-6; possible D gene TRBD1, 6 bases. Germline CDR1 and CDR2: MDHEN and SYDVKM. This CDR3 has 14 amino acids. V lost 6 bases to trimming and J lost 7 bases, with 13 bases between them. Here the CDR3 reads CASSRQGWNSPLHF. CDR3 DNA: TGTGCCAGCAGCCGGCAGGGGTGGAATTCACCCCTCCACTTT.

This clone was seen a handful of times. This chain connects TRBV2 to TRBJ1-4; D may be TRBD1 (5 bases). The CDR3 totals 16 residues. CDR1 is SNHLY and CDR2 is FYNNEI in the germline V gene. V lost 3 bases to trimming and J lost 3 bases, with 14 bases between them. The CDR3, as DNA: TGTGCCAGCAGTGACAGGGTGATTCCAGCTAATGAAAAACTGTTTTTT. Its protein is CASSDRVIPANEKLFF.

In this sample, this clone turned up once. J is TRBJ2-3 and V is TRBV10-1, with 12 bases fitting TRBD1. Germline assignment: CDR1 WNHNN and CDR2 SYGVQD (reference sequence). The ends lost 8 bases at V and 4 bases at J; junction bases unmatched: 7. This CDR3 contains 15 residues. Written as DNA, the CDR3 is TGCGCCAGCGGACCGGGACAGGGGGCCCCAGATACGCAGTATTTT. This codes for CASGPGQGAPDTQYF.

The gene calls are TRBV10-3 and TRBJ2-7; D not resolved. The germline gives CDR1 ENHRY, CDR2 SYGVKD. Between the trimmed V and J ends, which lost 11 bases and 0 bases, there was a span of 14 bases. The CDR3 is made up of 13 amino acids. The CDR3 is CAAESESSYEQYF. Written as DNA, the CDR3 is TGTGCCGCAGAGAGTGAGAGCTCCTACGAGCAGTACTTC.

The chain recombines TRBV6-6 with TRBJ2-1, with D hard to call. V lost 8 bases to trimming and J lost 8 bases, with 22 bases between them. This CDR3 is 15 amino acids long. Germline CDR1 MNHNY, CDR2 SVGAGI (reference sequence). As DNA, the CDR3 is TGTGCCAGCGATGGCGAGACCCTCGCCCAGGATGAGCAGTTCTTC. This translates into CASDGETLAQDEQFF.

The DNA of the CDR3 is TGTGCCAGCAGTTACTCGAGAAGCGGCACAGATACGCAGTATTTT. Residues: CASSYSRSGTDTQYF. J is TRBJ2-3 and V is TRBV6-5; no definite D call. Trimming removed 0 bases from V and 1 base from J, with 8 bases in between. The CDR3 length is 15 residues. Germline-derived CDR1 and CDR2 are MNHEY and SVGAGI.

The chain uses TRBV7-6 and TRBJ2-1, with TRBD2 matching 8 bases. The junction had 13 bases not matched to a gene; V was cut back by 5 bases and J by 7 bases. CDR1 and CDR2 (germline): SGHVS, FNYEAQ. There are 16 residues in the CDR3. The CDR3 DNA reads as TGTGCCAGCAGCAACCCTAGCGGGTGGGGAGGGAATGAGCAGTTCTTC. It yields the protein CASSNPSGWGGNEQFF.

CDR3 residues: CASSQGTGADTQYF. The CDR3 DNA reads as TGCGCCAGCAGCCAAGGGACAGGGGCAGATACGCAGTATTTT. The gene calls are TRBV4-1 and TRBJ2-3; 9 bases agree with TRBD1. This CDR3 is 14 amino acids long. Germline CDR1 and CDR2: MGHRA and YSYEKL. After removal of 1 base from V and 4 bases from J, the junction contained 0 bases not matched to a gene.

This sequence joins TRBV28 and TRBJ2-5, with D tentatively TRBD2 (7 bases). The CDR3 loop spans 13 amino acids. Germline V gene sequence: CDR1 MDHEN, CDR2 SYDVKM. V was clipped by 7 bases and J by 3 bases, with 12 bases between them. CDR3 protein: CASIAGAEETQYF. DNA of the CDR3: TGTGCCAGCATTGCGGGGGCTGAAGAGACCCAGTACTTC.

This clone was detected once. V and J are TRBV6-5 and TRBJ2-7; no definite D call. V shed 0 bases and J shed 1 base, with 10 bases lying between them. The CDR3 loop spans 15 amino acids. The V gene's germline CDR1 is MNHEY and CDR2 SVGAGI. CDR3 coding DNA: TGTGCCAGCAGTTACTCGAACGGTGGGTCCTACGAGCAGTACTTC. It translates to CASSYSNGGSYEQYF.

The chain joins TRBV4-1 to TRBJ2-7; D uncertain. Trimming shortened V by 3 bases and J by 0 bases, and 12 bases separated the two germline ends. This CDR3 is built from 15 residues. Germline CDR1 is MGHRA and CDR2 is YSYEKL. CDR3: CASSHSYLGSYEQYF. The CDR3 DNA reads as TGCGCCAGCAGCCATTCTTACTTAGGCTCCTACGAGCAGTACTTC.

The chain employs TRBV27 and TRBJ2-7; 7 nucleotides match TRBD2. Looked up from germline, CDR1 is MNHEY and CDR2 is SMNVEV (reference sequence). The CDR3 totals 16 residues. J was trimmed by 4 bases and V by 5 bases; bases with no gene match: 14. The CDR3 DNA is TGTGCCAGCAGTCCCGAGGGAGCGGGGTCCAGGTACGAGCAGTACTTC. Translation gives CASSPEGAGSRYEQYF.

The rearrangement uses TRBV6-5 and TRBJ2-5; tentative D call: TRBD2 (6 bases). Trimming left V 4 bases short and J 5 bases short, with 17 bases between. The CDR3 loop spans 15 amino acids. Germline CDR1 is MNHEY and CDR2 is SVGAGI. The CDR3, as DNA: TGTGCCAGCAGTTCCGCGGGACTTCCAGGGGAGACCCAGTACTTC. This codes for CASSSAGLPGETQYF.

Points on this clone: Its ends do not fully match the called genes, so a read error is possible. The chain combines TRBV30 with TRBJ2-2; the match to TRBD2 covers 7 bases. Germline values: CDR1 GTSNPN, CDR2 SVGIG (reference sequence). This CDR3 spans 15 amino acids. The DNA of the CDR3 is TGTGTCTGGAGTGACTGGAGCGGGGAAACCGGGGAGCTGTTTTTT. Translated, it gives CVWSDWSGETGELFF.

The CDR3 protein is CASSLTFRGTEAFF. The DNA for the CDR3 is TGTGCCAGCAGCTTGACTTTCAGGGGCACTGAAGCTTTCTTT. The chain has TRBV5-6 and TRBJ1-1; possible D gene TRBD1, 6 bases. The CDR3 spans 14 residues. Trimming left V 1 base short and J 4 bases short, with 11 bases between. Germline V gene data show CDR1 as SGHDT and CDR2 as YYEEEE.

This sequence joins TRBV10-3 and TRBJ1-3; TRBD1 matches at 11 bases. The germline V gene encodes CDR1 ENHRY and CDR2 SYGVKD. The length of the CDR3 is 17 residues. The V segment lost 4 bases and the J segment 1 base; nucleotides outside the gene matches: 6. The CDR3 DNA reads as TGTGCCATCAGTGGCTGGGGACAGGGGGATTCTGGAAACACCATATATTTT. Translation: CAISGWGQGDSGNTIYF.

This clone has a handful of counts. Just one base apart from a much larger clone, this may be a read error. The chain employs TRBV5-8 and TRBJ2-7; D is unresolved. Germline CDR1 SGHTS, CDR2 YDEGEE. The CDR3 spans 11 residues. V lost 0 bases and J lost 6, with 4 bases in between. The CDR3 nucleotides are TGTGCCAGCAGCTTGGGGTTCGAGCAGTACTTC. Amino acids: CASSLGFEQYF.

The chain links TRBV4-3 to TRBJ2-2; D remains ambiguous. The CDR3 length is 13 residues. The germline V gene encodes CDR1 LGHNA and CDR2 YSLEER. The germline V and J ends were trimmed by 4 bases and 6 bases, with 9 bases remaining between them. In DNA form, the CDR3 reads TGCGCCAGCAGCCGAACCTTCCCCGGGGAGCTGTTTTTT. Protein: CASSRTFPGELFF.

The chain links TRBV6-5 to TRBJ2-3, with a weak D call TRBD2 (5 bases). V was trimmed by 0 bases and J by 7 bases, leaving 17 bases between them. CDR3 length: 16 residues. From germline, CDR1 is MNHEY and CDR2 SVGAGI. CDR3 sequence (DNA): TGTGCCAGCAGTTACTCGAGGGATGAGGGATCCAATACGCAGTATTTT. Translated: CASSYSRDEGSNTQYF.

The chain couples TRBV9 to TRBJ1-1; no firm D call. This CDR3 spans 13 amino acids. Germline-derived CDR1 and CDR2 are SGDLS and YYNGEE. V was clipped by 1 base and J by 5 bases, with 9 bases between them. CDR3 sequence: CASSVLETTEAFF. In DNA form, the CDR3 reads TGTGCCAGCAGCGTATTGGAAACGACTGAAGCTTTCTTT.